The 5 T cell receptor beta chains below all came from one sample that was sequenced in a study of response to subunit inactivated influenza vaccine. MiXCR, run by TCRdb on the RT-PCR reads, gives a single entry per CDR3 protein. The profile covers 400,000 to 550,000 distinct CDR3 sequences, with 25% appearing a single time and around 1.8% taken by the ten largest. Specimen: CD4+ T cells sorted from PBMCs, collected 4 to 6 days after vaccination. All receptors derive from a man aged 50 or older who received an inactivated influenza vaccine.

The chain uses TRBV29-1 and TRBJ2-7; perhaps TRBD1 as D (6 bases). The CDR3 spans 11 residues. Trimming pared 7 bases from V and 6 bases from J, leaving 13 bases between. In germline, CDR1 is SQVTM, CDR2 ANQGSEA. In DNA form, the CDR3 reads TGCAGCGCACTACAGGGTCCCGAGCAGTACTTC. Residues: CSALQGPEQYF.

The rearrangement links TRBV20-1 to TRBJ2-3; a possible D gene is TRBD2 (5 bases). Germline V CDR1 and CDR2: DFQATT, SNEGSKA (reference sequence). Trimming shortened V by 3 bases and J by 2 bases, and 15 bases separated the two germline ends. The CDR3 consists of 15 residues. The CDR3 region has the DNA TGCAGTGCTAGCGGCGCCGGCGGACTCACAGATACGCAGTATTTT. Its translation is CSASGAGGLTDTQYF.

The rearrangement links TRBV28 to TRBJ1-6; 9 bases align to TRBD1. CDR1 is MDHEN, CDR2 SYDVKM, per germline. The CDR3 extends over 16 amino acids. The J segment lost 10 bases and the V segment lost 2 bases, leaving 9 bases of the junction unmatched. CDR3 sequence: CASSLSRGQGSSPLHF. The CDR3 nucleotides are TGTGCCAGCAGTTTAAGTAGGGGACAGGGATCCTCACCCCTCCACTTT. Full variable domain (missing parts from reference TRBV28 and TRBJ1-6): DVKVTQSSRYLVKRTGEKVFLECVQDMDHENMFWYRQDPGLGLRLIYFSYDVKMKEKGDIPEGYSVSREKKERFSLILESASTNQTSMYLCASSLSRGQGSSPLHFGNGTRLTVT.

Only a few counts were recorded for this clonotype. The rearrangement links TRBV9 to TRBJ2-5, with TRBD1 identical over 8 bases. The CDR3 contains 18 residues. CDR1 is SGDLS, CDR2 YYNGEE, per germline. V gave up 1 base and J gave up 1 base; unmatched junction bases: 12. DNA of the CDR3: TGTGCCAGCAGCGTATCAGGGGGCGCGAGATCGTTCCAAGAGACCCAGTACTTC. Encoded protein: CASSVSGGARSFQETQYF. The variable domain in full, completed from reference TRBV9 and TRBJ2-5, reads DSGVTQTPKHLITATGQRVTLRCSPRSGDLSVYWYQQSLDQGLQFLIQYYNGEERAKGNILERFSAQQFPDLHSELNLSSLELGDSALYFCASSVSGGARSFQETQYFGPGTRLLVL.

This clonotype was counted only a few times. J is TRBJ2-3 and V is TRBV7-9; the match to TRBD2 covers 7 bases. V lost 8 bases to trimming and J lost 1 base; unmatched junction nucleotides: 15. The CDR3 consists of 17 residues. The germline gives CDR1 SEHNR, CDR2 FQNEAQ (reference sequence). The CDR3 region has the DNA TGTGCCAGCCACCGTTTTCTGGGAGGGCCTCGCACAGATACGCAGTATTTT. Translating it yields CASHRFLGGPRTDTQYF.